This TCR beta chain was identified in a study of cytomegalovirus exposure and HLA in healthy donors. Study observations and caveats: It was 164 TCR beta chains that were listed as cytomegalovirus-associated.

Generated by immunoSEQ multiplex PCR, the TCRdb table keeps only in-frame clones and is missing some. Altogether approximately 240,000 clones are present, about 89% being singletons, with the ten largest covering 0.8% to 1.2%. This clone was recorded once. The antigen is not known. Germline V gives CDR1 MNHNS, CDR2 SASEGT. The junction had 1 base not matched to a gene; V was cut back by 0 bases and J by 4 bases. The CDR3 is 15 amino acids. Input material: PBMCs. This chain connects TRBV6-1 to TRBJ2-3; TRBD1 matches at 10 bases. This TCR derives from a woman under 30 in good health and CMV-seronegative. In nucleotides, the CDR3 is TGTGCCAGCAGTGAAGCGACAGGGGGCGCAGATACGCAGTATTTT. Translated: CASSEATGGADTQYF.